Below are 18 T cell receptor beta chains sequenced from a single sample in a study of identical twins. Via MiXCR, TCRdb re-called the 5' RACE reads, giving one row per CDR3 protein. In the table there are hundreds of thousands of distinct CDR3 sequences, over 9% of which are singletons. These data also featured in a second study, about yellow fever vaccine responses in identical twins.

Material: CD8+ T cells sorted from blood. These receptors originate from a woman between 18 and 30 years old in good health.

This clonotype occurred a few times. This chain links TRBV6-1 with TRBJ2-7; 11 bases map to TRBD1. The CDR3 covers 14 residues. V shed 7 bases, J shed 4 bases, and the junction held 6 bases outside the gene matches. CDR1 and CDR2 (germline): MNHNS, SASEGT. CDR3 sequence: CASTQGTGGYEQYV. The CDR3 DNA sequence: TGTGCCAGCACCCAGGGGACAGGGGGTTACGAGCAGTACGTC.

This clonotype was detected many times. CDR3 in amino acids: CATSRVQGSYEQYF. The DNA of the CDR3 is TGTGCCACCAGCAGAGTCCAGGGATCCTACGAGCAGTACTTC. The chain has TRBV15 and TRBJ2-7; maybe TRBD1 (5 bases). The V and J ends lost 1 base and 1 base respectively, with 8 bases between them. The CDR3 runs to 14 residues. Germline CDR1 is LNHNV and CDR2 is YYDKDF (reference sequence).

V is TRBV29-1 and J is TRBJ2-5; no clear D. This CDR3 has 10 amino acids. Germline CDR1 and CDR2: SQVTM and ANQGSEA. With 5 bases removed from V and 3 bases from J, the gap between germline ends came to 4 bases. The chain's CDR3 is CSVTEETQYF. DNA of the CDR3: TGCAGCGTTACGGAAGAGACCCAGTACTTC.

V usage is TRBV5-1 and J usage is TRBJ2-1, with D possibly matching TRBD1 (5 bases). The V end lost 4 bases, the J end lost 1 base, and 21 bases lay between the germline ends. The CDR3 spans 18 residues. Germline V lookup: CDR1 SGHRS, CDR2 YFSETQ. Written as DNA, the CDR3 is TGCGCCAGCAGCCGAATCATTCAACCCCCAGGGTCCTACAATGAGCAGTTCTTC. As protein: CASSRIIQPPGSYNEQFF.

Ten or more counts support this clonotype. The chain combines TRBV29-1 with TRBJ2-1; unclear D gene. The CDR3 spans 15 residues. Germline V gene sequence: CDR1 SQVTM, CDR2 ANQGSEA. V lost 1 base to trimming and J lost 1 base, with 11 bases between them. The CDR3 loop is CSVEGFSGSYNEQFF. The CDR3 region has the DNA TGCAGCGTTGAAGGTTTCTCGGGTTCCTACAATGAGCAGTTCTTC.

The V gene is TRBV13, the J gene TRBJ1-1, with TRBD1 as a possible D gene (6 bases). Germline assignment: CDR1 PRHDT and CDR2 FYEKMQ (reference sequence). V lost 2 bases to trimming and J lost 8 bases, with 21 bases between them. The CDR3 has 16 amino acids. The CDR3 here is CASSLRGAGQDKEAFF. The CDR3 bases are TGTGCCAGCAGCTTACGGGGGGCGGGGCAGGACAAAGAAGCTTTCTTT.

The sample holds many counts of this clonotype. The chain has TRBV15 and TRBJ2-1; D remains ambiguous. This CDR3 contains 16 residues. The V end lost 1 base, the J end lost 7 bases, and 17 bases lay between the germline ends. In germline, CDR1 is LNHNV, CDR2 YYDKDF (reference sequence). The CDR3 bases are TGTGCCACCAGCAGAGCGGTTACTACGCAACAGAATGAGCAGTTCTTC. Translation gives CATSRAVTTQQNEQFF.

V gene TRBV4-1 combines with J gene TRBJ2-1; D uncertain. CDR1 and CDR2 (germline): MGHRA, YSYEKL. The V end lost 1 base, the J end lost 2 bases, and 9 bases lay between the germline ends. The CDR3 runs to 15 residues. CDR3 sequence: CASSQGPLTYNEQFF. CDR3 bases: TGCGCCAGCAGCCAAGGGCCCCTTACCTACAATGAGCAGTTCTTC.

There are a few counts of this clonotype. In DNA form, the CDR3 reads TGTGCCAGCAGGCAGATAGCGGGGGTATACAATGAGCAGTTCTTC. This encodes CASRQIAGVYNEQFF. The chain employs TRBV7-9 and TRBJ2-1; 9 bases line up with TRBD2. Germline-derived CDR1 and CDR2 are SEHNR and FQNEAQ (reference sequence). V shed 6 bases and J 4 bases; nucleotides not matched to a gene: 7. This CDR3 contains 15 residues.

The chain couples TRBV6-1 to TRBJ2-1; D may be TRBD1 (6 bases). Trimming took 5 bases from V and 6 from J, leaving 26 bases between them. This CDR3 has 18 residues. The germline V gene encodes CDR1 MNHNS and CDR2 SASEGT. CDR3 in amino acids: CASSPQWGQGDYRNEQFF. CDR3 DNA: TGTGCCAGCAGTCCTCAATGGGGGCAGGGAGATTACCGCAATGAGCAGTTCTTC.

The V call is TRBV6-5, the J call TRBJ1-3; D gene uncertain. Trimming cost V 4 bases and J 0 bases, with 10 bases left between them. This CDR3 region has 15 residues. Germline CDR1 reads MNHEY; CDR2 reads SVGAGI. CDR3 sequence (DNA): TGTGCCAGCAGTTGGGAACACATCTCTGGAAACACCATATATTTT. Protein: CASSWEHISGNTIYF.

J is TRBJ1-2 and V is TRBV7-2, with 8 positions matching TRBD1. V lost 3 bases and J lost 5; bases outside the gene matches: 8. CDR3 length: 15 residues. Germline CDR1 reads SGHTA; CDR2 reads FQGNSA. The CDR3 nucleotides read TGTGCCAGCAGCTTGAACAGGGGGAGAGGGTATGGCTACACCTTC. Amino acid sequence: CASSLNRGRGYGYTF.

The rearrangement links TRBV4-1 to TRBJ2-1; no clear D gene. Germline V gene lookup returns CDR1 MGHRA and CDR2 YSYEKL. Trimming removed 0 bases from V and 0 bases from J, with 12 bases in between. CDR3 length: 17 amino acids. This chain's CDR3 is CASSQEGETDSYNEQFF. The CDR3 DNA reads TGCGCCAGCAGCCAAGAAGGCGAGACTGACTCCTACAATGAGCAGTTCTTC.

This clonotype has only a few counts. The rearrangement joins TRBV12-3 or TRBV12-4 to TRBJ2-1, with 7 bases fitting TRBD1. The CDR3 runs 13 residues. V was pared by 10 bases and J by 0 bases, with 3 bases of the junction left unmatched. The CDR3: CATNRGSYNEQFF. CDR3 bases: TGTGCCACCAACAGGGGCTCCTACAATGAGCAGTTCTTC.

The rearrangement links TRBV5-1 to TRBJ1-1; tentatively, D is TRBD1 (5 bases). Trimming cost V 0 bases and J 6 bases, with 9 bases left between them. The CDR3 contains 13 residues. In germline, CDR1 is SGHRS, CDR2 YFSETQ. The CDR3 DNA sequence: TGCGCCAGCAGCTTGGTTCGGGGGGCTGAAGCTTTCTTT. Amino acid sequence: CASSLVRGAEAFF.

On this clonotype: One end of the junction is discordant with germline, which a read error may explain. The J gene is TRBJ2-3, the V gene TRBV20-1; D gene unclear. Germline V gene lookup returns CDR1 DFQATT and CDR2 SNEGSKA (reference sequence). This CDR3 has 16 residues. Here the CDR3 reads CCASGQQPPESDTQYF. For the CDR3, the DNA is TGCTGTGCCTCGGGCCAGCAGCCACCAGAATCAGATACGCAGTATTTT.

The sample holds a few counts of this clonotype. V gene TRBV20-1 combines with J gene TRBJ1-5, with D possibly TRBD1 on 6 matching bases. This CDR3 spans 13 amino acids. Trimming stripped 6 bases from V and 0 bases from J, with 9 bases between. Germline lookup yields CDR1 DFQATT and CDR2 SNEGSKA (reference sequence). For the CDR3, the DNA is TGCAGTGCGGGGGGCGATAGCAATCAGCCCCAGCATTTT. It is translated as CSAGGDSNQPQHF.

This clonotype was counted only a few times. The gene calls are TRBV12-3 or TRBV12-4 and TRBJ2-1; the D is unclear. There are 13 residues in the CDR3. The V end lost 5 bases, the J end lost 9 bases, and 14 bases lay between the germline ends. The CDR3 loop reads CASSREAGGEQFF. The CDR3 bases are TGTGCCAGCAGTCGAGAAGCCGGTGGTGAGCAGTTCTTC.